The entry below gives a single T cell receptor beta chain sequence along with its context. Only a few counts were recorded for this clonotype. Which antigen it targets is not known. Qualities for individual bases were not recorded, and no much larger clone is one base off. These data come from a study of T cell repertoires in breast cancer (dated by TCRdb to the mid-2010s). Regarding the research as a whole: The study profiled tumors, lymph nodes and peripheral blood lymphocytes from breast cancer patients, plus peripheral blood from healthy control donors. Most of the 20 to 25 patient tumors analyzed for shared TCRs were ER+/PR+. Nine healthy donors, of an age range similar to that of the patients, were included as controls. Given the low mutational burden of breast cancer and the rarity of common mutations in breast cancer, it was reasoned that TCRs shared between breast cancer patients would target shared antigens. Sequencing yielded on average about 500,000 sequences per sample and around 10 reads per input cell. Tumor-free lymph nodes were processed with no enzymatic digestion, and blood samples were separated using Ficoll. After being minced and digested with Liberase and DNase, tumors and tumor-involved lymph nodes were passed through 70-um and 40-um filters. Broad study findings and their caveats: Shared TCRs were encoded by various nucleotide sequences, which suggests selection and expansion based on antigen. More than 15 TCR pairs were shared across seven or more patient tumors and were rarely found in control blood, which suggested possible tumor specificity. About fourfold more TCRs were shared with matched tumor repertoires by tumor-involved sentinel lymph nodes than by tumor-free nodes (roughly 8% versus 2%). TRBV7 predominated among shared TCRs, which may reflect tumor recognition or a mispriming bias from eight TRBV7 primers. Genuine antitumor clones may have been missed because singleton TCRs were discarded and only part of each tumor was sampled. Because transcript abundance and primer differences skewed clone recovery, emulsion RT-PCR was regarded as qualitative rather than quantitative.

Libraries were made using emulsion pairing. Unpaired genes were suppressed in a second nested PCR with blocking oligos, after which Illumina adaptors and barcodes were added in a third nested PCR. Between about 5,000 and 270,000 T cells, along with C-region, Stepout and V-region primers, were included in each emulsion RT-PCR master mix. The emulsions were generated using the Micellula Emulsion and Purification Kit, and the RT-PCR was run with Qiagen OneStep RT-PCR reagents. Pooled libraries were sequenced with paired-end 2 x 250 reads on an Illumina MiSeq. For the original study's pipeline: Read pairs were joined in Galaxy and clipped at the engineered overlap into separate alpha and beta files; unclipped reads were discarded. Alpha-beta pairs were assigned with CompleteTCR, a MiTCR-based pipeline that links chains sharing read cluster identifiers using an R script. TCR sequences that were observed only once, about 1-3.2% of the total, were removed as potential sequencing errors. TCRdb trimmed the raw reads at Q25, called clones with MiXCR and kept productive beta chains. Rows matching on CDR3 protein sequence are summarized as one entry with the most common DNA and genes. What appears here as the V and J calls and clone size reflects TCRdb's work, not the paper's. This sample gives some 37,000 distinct CDR3 sequences in total; 45% of them show up just once. The ten most abundant clones make up less than 80% of the sample.

Including cysteine and phenylalanine, the CDR3 has 17 amino acids. Only the CDR3 portion is preserved as DNA: 51 bases, with reading frame beginning at the first base. V sheds 1 base and J sheds 2 bases, leaving 17 bases between their ends. CDR1 and CDR2, per the germline V gene, are MGHRA and YSYEKL. The study used an expanded emulsion RT-PCR method with primers for all TCR V genes to analyze paired alpha-beta TCRs of CD8+ T cells. Before emulsion RT-PCR, CD8+ T cells were isolated with a CD8 positive selection kit and incubated overnight in 8.5 to 10 IU/mL IL-2. The sample taken for sequencing was CD8+ T cells. The receptor comes from a pool of human donors with breast cancer or a healthy control (not recorded which). The rearranged chain carries TRBV4-1 and TRBJ1-1, with TRBD1 perhaps the D gene, on 5 matching bases. The bases are TGCGCCAGCAGCCAAGTGCCCCCCAGGGCACCAAACACTGAAGCTTTCTTT. This encodes CASSQVPPRAPNTEAFF.